The clone carrying this T cell receptor (beta chain) was found many times. Its antigen remains unknown. The V and J ends lost 5 bases and 0 bases respectively, with 11 bases between them. The length of the CDR3 is 15 residues. The germline V gene has CDR1 SGHTA and CDR2 FQGNSA. MiXCR was run by TCRdb on the reads, yielding one entry per CDR3 protein. The sample yields around 530,000 distinct CDR3 sequences, roughly 29% seen once. These data come from a study of T cell repertoires in cytomegalovirus infection. Across the whole study: Public TCR beta signatures provided an indication of both CMV infection and a matching HLA type. Study-wide findings and caveats: The cumulative frequency of public TCR beta families distinguished individuals who carried CMV together with the relevant HLA. HLA-C-restricted CMV-specific TCR beta clonotypes were dominant in the ex vivo response.

The sample comprised PBMCs. The source of this sequence is a human donor in good health (CMV status not recorded). Some clones in this sample may be carry-over from other donors' samples. The V gene is TRBV7-2, the J gene TRBJ2-1; D unresolved. As DNA, the CDR3 is TGTGCCAGCAGCCCTCAGATGAGCTCCTACAATGAGCAGTTCTTC. This sequence encodes CASSPQMSSYNEQFF.